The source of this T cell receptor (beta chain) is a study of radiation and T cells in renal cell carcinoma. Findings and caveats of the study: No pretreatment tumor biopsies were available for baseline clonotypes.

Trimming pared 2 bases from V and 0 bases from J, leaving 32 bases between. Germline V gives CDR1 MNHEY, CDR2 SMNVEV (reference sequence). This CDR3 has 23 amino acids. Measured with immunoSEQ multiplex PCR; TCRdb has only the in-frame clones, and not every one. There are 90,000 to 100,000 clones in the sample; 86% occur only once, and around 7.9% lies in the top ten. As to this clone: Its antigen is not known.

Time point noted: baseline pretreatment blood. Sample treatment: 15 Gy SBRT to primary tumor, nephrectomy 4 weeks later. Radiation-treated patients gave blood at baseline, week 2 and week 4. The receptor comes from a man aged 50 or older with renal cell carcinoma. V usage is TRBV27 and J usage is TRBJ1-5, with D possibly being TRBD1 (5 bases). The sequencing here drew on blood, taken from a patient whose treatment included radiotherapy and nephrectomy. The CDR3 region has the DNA TGTGCCAGCAGTTTAAGGGGCAGACTAACAAGTATTCCGGTGCCTAATAGCAATCAGCCCCAGCATTTT. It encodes CASSLRGRLTSIPVPNSNQPQHF.